Below, one T cell receptor beta chain is given with its context. What it binds is not known. Using RNA transcripts as the source, TCR beta CDR3 regions were amplified. The HTBI set primed first-round TCR CDR3 RT-PCR. One entry per CDR3 protein, called by TCRdb with MiXCR from the multiplex PCR reads. The data show fewer than 450,000 distinct CDR3 sequences, roughly 15% seen once. The data stem from a study of T cells in Graves' hyperthyroidism and ophthalmopathy. Findings of the study overall: The majority of expanded thyroid clonotypes above 0.001 also appeared in blood.

The CDR3 loop spans 17 amino acids. From germline, CDR1 is MNHNS and CDR2 SASEGT. V lost 4 bases, J lost 4 bases, and 21 bases lay in between. The study included ophthalmopathy patients with Clinical Activity Score at least 3, NOSPECS grade at least 4 and duration under 3 months. Uncontrolled infections, other autoimmune diseases, pregnancy or lactation led to exclusion of patients. This clonotype was obtained from an older woman with Graves' ophthalmopathy. The sequenced sample consisted of blood. The V gene is TRBV6-1, the J gene TRBJ2-3; D tentatively fits TRBD1 or TRBD2 (7 bases each). Here the CDR3 reads CASSAPSGRGRADTQYF. The CDR3 nucleotides read TGTGCCAGCAGTGCCCCTTCTGGGAGGGGGCGGGCAGATACGCAGTATTTT.